Below are 14 T cell receptor beta chains sequenced from a single sample in a study of Ad26.COV2.S vaccination and SARS-CoV-2 variants. TCRdb's copy holds only in-frame clones and misses some; the assay was immunoSEQ multiplex PCR. The profile shows more than 300,000 clones, 70% to 90% of them singletons. Treatment in this sample: roughly 19 received Ad26.COV2.S at low or high dose, single or two shots; a few received placebo; per-sample allocation not given. Sample collection was performed on day 63 after the first vaccine or placebo injection. Material: peripheral blood, obtained in a trial of Ad26.COV2.S vaccine versus placebo. These receptors all come from a person aged 18-60 years who received the Ad26.COV2.S COVID-19 vaccine or a placebo.

The chain employs TRBV4-2 and TRBJ1-5; D unresolved. Deletions cut 1 base from V and 7 bases from J, with 11 bases between. Germline CDR1 is LGHNA and CDR2 is YNFKEQ. CDR3 length: 14 amino acids. CDR3 in amino acids: CASSQGSAGQPQHF. The CDR3 bases are TGTGCCAGCAGCCAAGGCAGCGCCGGCCAGCCCCAGCATTTT.

The V and J genes are TRBV7-8 and TRBJ2-1, with 12 positions matching TRBD2. Germline CDR1 SGHVS, CDR2 FQNEAQ. V lost 5 bases and J lost 4; bases outside the gene matches: 6. The CDR3 is 16 amino acids. Here the CDR3 reads CASSRGLAGRYNEQFF. CDR3 DNA: TGTGCCAGCAGCCGCGGACTAGCGGGGAGATACAATGAGCAGTTCTTC.

V is TRBV5-1 and J is TRBJ2-2, with 8 bases matching TRBD1. The V gene end was trimmed by 2 bases and the J gene end by 6 bases; junction bases not matched to a gene: 9. The CDR3 is made up of 16 amino acids. CDR1 is SGHRS, CDR2 YFSETQ, per germline. CDR3 sequence (DNA): TGCGCCAGCAGCTTATACAGGGGGACCGGGGCCGGGGAGCTGTTTTTT. Translating it yields CASSLYRGTGAGELFF.

The chain has TRBV6-1 and TRBJ1-1; D remains unclear. This CDR3 region has 13 residues. Germline V gives CDR1 MNHNS, CDR2 SASEGT. V was cut by 2 bases and J by 4 bases, with 8 bases left in between. Here the CDR3 DNA reads TGTGCCAGCAGTGAATCAGGTCTCACTGAAGCTTTCTTT. Translation: CASSESGLTEAFF.

This clone was detected many times. The chain employs TRBV5-1 and TRBJ1-1; D unclear. Germline-derived CDR1 and CDR2 are SGHRS and YFSETQ. V lost 2 bases and J 4 bases, leaving 12 bases between the germline ends. The CDR3 contains 14 residues. CDR3 sequence reads: CASSFGDTGTEAFF. Written as DNA, the CDR3 is TGCGCCAGCAGCTTTGGGGATACGGGCACTGAAGCTTTCTTT. Using reference TRBV5-1 and TRBJ1-1 for the parts outside the CDR3, the full variable domain is KAGVTQTPRYLIKTRGQQVTLSCSPISGHRSVSWYQQTPGQGLQFLFEYFSETQRNKGNFPGRFSGRQFSNSRSEMNVSTLELGDSALYLCASSFGDTGTEAFFGQGTRLTVV.

The V and J genes are TRBV29-1 and TRBJ2-7; D might be TRBD1 or TRBD2, each matching 5 bases. The germline V gene encodes CDR1 SQVTM and CDR2 ANQGSEA. CDR3 size: 13 residues. V was shortened by 4 bases and J by 0 bases, with 10 bases between the two germline ends. The CDR3 DNA sequence: TGCAGCGTTGTACCGGGGACCTCCTACGAGCAGTACTTC. Translating gives CSVVPGTSYEQYF.

This chain joins TRBV7-9 and TRBJ2-2; D possibly matches TRBD1 or TRBD2 (6 bases each). CDR1 is SEHNR, CDR2 FQNEAQ, per germline (reference sequence). This CDR3 region has 17 residues. V lost 0 bases, J lost 4 bases, and 15 bases lay in between. The CDR3 sequence: CASSLALGGWSTGELFF. The CDR3 DNA reads TGTGCCAGCAGCTTAGCGCTGGGGGGCTGGAGCACCGGGGAGCTGTTTTTT.

The chain uses TRBV15 and TRBJ1-5, with D possibly TRBD1 on 6 matching bases. Germline CDR1 reads LNHNV; CDR2 reads YYDKDF (reference sequence). The CDR3 sequence is 14 residues long. The V end lost 3 bases, the J end lost 6 bases, and 12 bases lay between the germline ends. CDR3 in DNA: TGTGCCACCAGCAGCTGGGGGGCGAGTCAGCCCCAGCATTTT. It encodes CATSSWGASQPQHF.

The chain is built from TRBV6-5 and TRBJ2-7; D may match TRBD1 or TRBD2 (7 bases each). Trimming shortened V by 7 bases and J by 7 bases, and 17 bases separated the two germline ends. Germline V gene data show CDR1 as MNHEY and CDR2 as SVGAGI. The CDR3 extends over 13 amino acids. The CDR3 protein is CASTKTGTKEQYF. The CDR3 coding sequence is TGTGCCAGCACCAAGACAGGGACTAAGGAGCAGTACTTC.

In this sample, this clone turned up once. V gene TRBV6-6 combines with J gene TRBJ2-3, with D possibly called TRBD1 or TRBD2 (6 bases each). The CDR3 runs 14 residues. The V and J ends lost 9 bases and 0 bases respectively, with 13 bases between them. CDR1 and CDR2 from the germline V gene are MNHNY and SVGAGI (reference sequence). DNA for the CDR3: TGTGCCAGTTTGGGGGGCGGGAGCACAGATACGCAGTATTTT. Encoded protein: CASLGGGSTDTQYF.

V is TRBV12-3 or TRBV12-4 and J is TRBJ1-2; no clear D. This CDR3 contains 13 residues. The V end lost 0 bases, the J end lost 4 bases, and 6 bases lay between the germline ends. The CDR3 is CASSLAGGYGYTF. The CDR3 DNA is TGTGCCAGCAGTTTAGCGGGAGGCTATGGCTACACCTTC.

J is TRBJ1-6 and V is TRBV5-1; D ambiguous. V was shortened by 0 bases and J by 7 bases, with 5 bases between the two germline ends. The CDR3 is made up of 13 amino acids. Germline V gene data show CDR1 as SGHRS and CDR2 as YFSETQ. The chain's CDR3 is CASSLVFNSPLHF. In nucleotides, the CDR3 is TGCGCCAGCAGCTTGGTCTTCAATTCACCCCTCCACTTT.

This clone was counted a single time. The gene calls are TRBV5-1 and TRBJ1-1; D call uncertain. V gave up 4 bases and J gave up 1 base, with 14 bases separating them. Germline assignment: CDR1 SGHRS and CDR2 YFSETQ. The CDR3 length is 15 residues. In DNA, the CDR3 is TGCGCCAGCAGCCAAGCGGACCTTCGGAACACTGAAGCTTTCTTT. Its translation is CASSQADLRNTEAFF.

V usage is TRBV6-5 and J usage is TRBJ1-2; D gene uncertain. CDR1 is MNHEY and CDR2 is SVGAGI in the germline V gene. The V and J ends lost 6 bases and 8 bases respectively, with 13 bases between them. The CDR3 is 12 amino acids. In nucleotides, the CDR3 is TGTGCCAGCAGCCGCCTGGGTAGCGGCTACACCTTC. Its translation is CASSRLGSGYTF.